This passage covers 15 T cell receptor beta chains from one sample sequenced in a study of T cell changes during pregnancy in multiple sclerosis. Data came from immunoSEQ multiplex PCR; TCRdb stores just in-frame clones and leaves some out. Seen here are 65,000 to 80,000 clones, approximately 93% observed once, and the top ten hold 2.5%. Sequenced here: peripheral blood, sampled in the second trimester of pregnancy. These receptors were taken from a female donor with multiple sclerosis, enrolled in a pregnancy study.

This chain links TRBV6-6 with TRBJ1-4; 12 nucleotides align to TRBD1. There are 15 residues in the CDR3. Looked up from germline, CDR1 is MNHNY and CDR2 is SVGAGI (reference sequence). The trim removed 6 bases at V and 5 bases at J, leaving 4 bases unmatched. Written as DNA, the CDR3 is TGTGCCAGCAGCAGCGGGACAGGGGGCAATGAAAAACTGTTTTTT. Amino acid sequence: CASSSGTGGNEKLFF.

The rearrangement links TRBV6-5 to TRBJ2-7, with TRBD1 identical over 9 bases. V lost 3 bases to trimming and J lost 2 bases; unmatched junction nucleotides: 8. CDR1 MNHEY and CDR2 SVGAGI come from the germline V gene. CDR3 length equals 16 residues. In DNA form, the CDR3 reads TGTGCCAGCAGTTATGAGGGGACAGGGTTCCCCTACGAGCAGTACTTC. Amino acids: CASSYEGTGFPYEQYF.

This chain joins TRBV7-3 and TRBJ1-1; a weak D match, TRBD1 (5 bases). Trimming removed 1 base at V and 1 base at J, with 19 bases between. There are 18 residues in the CDR3. CDR1 is SGHTA and CDR2 is FQGTGA in the germline V gene. CDR3: CASSLIPRTPGGNTEAFF. In DNA, the CDR3 is TGTGCCAGCAGCTTAATCCCCCGCACACCCGGGGGGAACACTGAAGCTTTCTTT.

The chain is built from TRBV29-1 and TRBJ1-2; no definite D call. Looked up from germline, CDR1 is SQVTM and CDR2 is ANQGSEA. V dropped 5 bases and J dropped 7 bases, with 14 bases sitting between them. The CDR3 length is 12 residues. The DNA of the CDR3 is TGCAGCGTTAGCGGGGATGAGGTTGGCTACACCTTC. Translating it yields CSVSGDEVGYTF. The whole variable domain, remainder taken from reference TRBV29-1 and TRBJ1-2, is SAVISQKPSRDICQRGTSLTIQCQVDSQVTMMFWYRQQPGQSLTLIATANQGSEATYESGFVIDKFPISRPNLTFSTLTVSNMSPEDSSIYLCSVSGDEVGYTFGSGTRLTVV.

This chain uses TRBV7-8 with TRBJ1-4, with D tentatively TRBD1 (5 bases). CDR3 length equals 12 residues. The V end lost 4 bases, the J end lost 7 bases, and 7 bases lay between the germline ends. CDR1 is SGHVS and CDR2 is FQNEAQ in the germline V gene. For the CDR3, the DNA is TGTGCCAGCAGCTCCGACAGTGAAAAACTGTTTTTT. This codes for CASSSDSEKLFF.

The genes are TRBV9 and TRBJ2-5; 7 nucleotides line up with TRBD2. The CDR3 has 14 amino acids. The V segment lost 4 bases and the J segment 3 bases; nucleotides outside the gene matches: 6. The germline V gene encodes CDR1 SGDLS and CDR2 YYNGEE. The CDR3 reads CASSPWGGEETQYF. In DNA form, the CDR3 reads TGTGCCAGCAGCCCGTGGGGGGGGGAAGAGACCCAGTACTTC.

This chain connects TRBV15 to TRBJ1-5; 12 nucleotides agree with TRBD1. This CDR3 contains 16 residues. With 2 bases clipped from V and 5 bases from J, the junction kept 4 bases outside the gene matches. Germline CDR1 is LNHNV and CDR2 is YYDKDF (reference sequence). The CDR3 nucleotides are TGTGCCACCAGCAGATCCGGGACAGGGGGCCATCAGCCCCAGCATTTT. The encoded protein is CATSRSGTGGHQPQHF.

The V gene is TRBV6-6, the J gene TRBJ1-2; D gene ambiguous. The CDR3 covers 13 residues. The germline CDR1 and CDR2 sequences are MNHNY and SVGAGI (reference sequence). The germline V and J ends were trimmed by 4 bases and 8 bases, with 14 bases remaining between them. Here the CDR3 DNA reads TGTGCCAGCAGTTCGATAGGCAGGTCGGGCTACACCTTC. Protein product: CASSSIGRSGYTF.

This clone has only one observation. This sequence joins TRBV11-1 and TRBJ2-5, with 9 bases matching TRBD1. Per the germline V gene, CDR1 is SGHAT and CDR2 is FQDESV (reference sequence). The CDR3 loop spans 18 amino acids. Germline trimming cut 2 bases from V and 0 bases from J; bases unmatched to any gene: 10. CDR3 residues: CASSLPSSGTGNQETQYF. The CDR3 region has the DNA TGTGCCAGCAGCTTACCGTCCAGTGGGACAGGGAACCAAGAGACCCAGTACTTC.

This clone was seen a few times. The rearrangement uses TRBV5-4 and TRBJ2-2; no reliable D call. Germline-derived CDR1 and CDR2 are SGHNT and YYREEE (reference sequence). The ends were cut back, 4 bases at V and 3 bases at J, with 4 bases in the middle. This CDR3 contains 12 residues. CDR3 nucleotides: TGTGCCAGCAGCACATACACCGGGGAGCTGTTTTTT. The encoded protein is CASSTYTGELFF.

The rearrangement links TRBV2 to TRBJ2-7; possibly TRBD1 for D (5 bases). V lost 11 bases to trimming and J lost 3 bases, with 17 bases between them. CDR3 length: 13 amino acids. Germline CDR1 SNHLY, CDR2 FYNNEI. The CDR3 protein is CALKGDQVYEQYF. In nucleotides, the CDR3 is TGTGCCCTCAAAGGGGATCAGGTCTACGAGCAGTACTTC.

The chain uses TRBV5-1 and TRBJ1-6; 7 nucleotides match TRBD1. V trimming: 3 bases; J trimming: 6 bases; junction bases outside the gene matches: 3. Per the germline V gene, CDR1 is SGHRS and CDR2 is YFSETQ. The CDR3 extends over 14 amino acids. Here the CDR3 reads CASSYGTANSPLHF. CDR3 sequence (DNA): TGCGCCAGCAGCTACGGGACAGCTAATTCACCCCTCCACTTT.

This clone was detected once. The V call is TRBV5-6, the J call TRBJ1-5; 7 bases align to TRBD1. This CDR3 comprises 15 residues. Germline V gene lookup returns CDR1 SGHDT and CDR2 YYEEEE. After removal of 1 base from V and 7 bases from J, the junction contained 8 bases not matched to a gene. The CDR3 DNA is TGTGCCAGCAGCTTGTTGCGACAGGGAGGCCAGCCCCAGCATTTT. Encoded protein: CASSLLRQGGQPQHF.

The rearrangement joins TRBV20-1 to TRBJ1-2, with D uncertain. This CDR3 contains 11 residues. Germline CDR1 reads DFQATT; CDR2 reads SNEGSKA (reference sequence). Trimming left V 1 base short and J 8 bases short, with 8 bases between. This CDR3 is CSARGGQGYTF. CDR3 coding DNA: TGCAGTGCTAGAGGCGGTCAGGGCTACACCTTC.

The chain is built from TRBV5-4 and TRBJ2-5; 11 nucleotides line up with TRBD1. Germline-derived CDR1 and CDR2 are SGHNT and YYREEE (reference sequence). The CDR3 length is 16 residues. V shed 3 bases and J 3 bases; nucleotides not matched to a gene: 7. In DNA, the CDR3 is TGTGCCAGCAGCTCGGCAAGGGGACAGGGGGAAGAGACCCAGTACTTC. Protein: CASSSARGQGEETQYF.